The 28 T cell receptor beta chains listed next were all sequenced from one sample in a study of blood T cell repertoires in COVID-19. Generated by immunoSEQ multiplex PCR, the TCRdb table keeps only in-frame clones and is missing some. The table has under 200,000 clones, 90% seen once. Source material: peripheral blood. The receptors were gathered from a man aged 45-60 years with acute or convalescent COVID-19.

The chain employs TRBV7-8 and TRBJ2-2, with TRBD2 matching over 9 bases. This CDR3 has 17 residues. Germline V gene data show CDR1 as SGHVS and CDR2 as FQNEAQ. Trimming removed 3 bases from V and 4 bases from J; junction bases left unmatched: 9. The CDR3 loop is CASSLGSGRFGTGELFF. The CDR3 DNA is TGTGCCAGCAGCTTGGGTAGCGGGAGATTTGGCACCGGGGAGCTGTTTTTT. The full variable domain, in which reference TRBV7-8 and TRBJ2-2 provide the parts outside the CDR3, is GAGVSQSPRYKVAKRGQDVALRCDPISGHVSLFWYQQALGQGPEFLTYFQNEAQLDKSGLPSDRFFAERPEGSVSTLKIQRTQQEDSAVYLCASSLGSGRFGTGELFFGEGSRLTVL.

This chain connects TRBV6-5 to TRBJ2-7; 9 bases are shared with TRBD1. This CDR3 contains 14 residues. The junction had 8 bases not matched to a gene; V was cut back by 7 bases and J by 4 bases. The germline gives CDR1 MNHEY, CDR2 SVGAGI. The CDR3 reads CASKPGQGLYEQYF. CDR3 DNA: TGTGCCAGCAAACCGGGACAGGGCCTTTACGAGCAGTACTTC.

In its sample, this clone was seen a few times. The rearrangement links TRBV24-1 to TRBJ1-2, with 7 positions matching TRBD1. Germline V lookup: CDR1 KGHDR, CDR2 SFDVKD. Trimming at V came to 4 bases and at J to 3 bases, leaving 10 bases not matched to a gene. CDR3 length: 16 amino acids. CDR3 sequence (DNA): TGTGCCACCAGTGACCGTCGACAGGGCAGGGACTATGGCTACACCTTC. Its protein product is CATSDRRQGRDYGYTF.

Worth noting for this clone: The sample holds other DNA sequences that translate to the same CDR3. This chain links TRBV6-5 with TRBJ1-2; D remains ambiguous. CDR1 is MNHEY and CDR2 is SVGAGI in the germline V gene. Trimming cost V 4 bases and J 5 bases, with 5 bases left between them. The CDR3 spans 11 residues. Here the CDR3 reads CASSSRYGYTF. Here the CDR3 DNA reads TGTGCCAGCAGTTCCAGGTATGGCTACACCTTC.

V is TRBV10-1 and J is TRBJ2-7; TRBD2 matches 15 bases. V lost 0 bases, J lost 9 bases, and 9 bases stayed unmatched. The germline V gene encodes CDR1 WNHNN and CDR2 SYGVQD (reference sequence). This CDR3 has 17 residues. CDR3 coding DNA: TGCGCCAGCAGTGAGTCTGGGACTAGCGGGAGGTACACCGGGCAGTACTTC. Residues: CASSESGTSGRYTGQYF.

The gene calls are TRBV3-1 (or the pseudogene TRBV3-2) and TRBJ1-4; weak D call: TRBD1 (5 bases). The CDR3 runs to 15 residues. The V end was cut by 4 bases, the J end by 3 bases, with 12 bases between. The germline V gene has CDR1 LGHDT and CDR2 YNNKEL (reference sequence). CDR3: CASSRGGVANEKLFF. DNA of the CDR3: TGTGCCAGCAGCCGGGGAGGGGTAGCTAATGAAAAACTGTTTTTT.

This clone was picked up many times. The V and J genes are TRBV5-6 and TRBJ1-4; D uncertain. This CDR3 spans 13 amino acids. Germline V lookup: CDR1 SGHDT, CDR2 YYEEEE. V lost 1 base and J 6 bases, leaving 7 bases between the germline ends. CDR3 sequence: CASSLILDEKLFF. CDR3 DNA sequence: TGTGCCAGCAGCTTGATATTAGATGAAAAACTGTTTTTT.

The chain carries TRBV7-8 and TRBJ1-6; tentatively, D is TRBD1 (6 bases). Germline V CDR1 and CDR2: SGHVS, FQNEAQ. The ends were cut back, 5 bases at V and 7 bases at J, with 18 bases in the middle. The length of the CDR3 is 16 residues. This CDR3 is CASSTLSTGPNSPLHF. CDR3 bases: TGTGCCAGCAGCACACTATCGACAGGACCGAATTCACCCCTCCACTTT.

The sample holds many counts of this clone. The V gene is TRBV29-1, the J gene TRBJ1-1, with D possibly being TRBD1 (6 bases). This CDR3 is built from 13 residues. CDR1 is SQVTM, CDR2 ANQGSEA, per germline. Trimming pared 7 bases from V and 4 bases from J, leaving 16 bases between. As DNA, the CDR3 is TGCAGCGCTGAGGGGGGAGTGGTCACTGAAGCTTTCTTT. Protein product: CSAEGGVVTEAFF.

The chain has TRBV28 and TRBJ1-4, with 7 positions matching TRBD1. With V trimmed by 8 bases and J by 7 bases, 7 bases remained unmatched. In germline, CDR1 is MDHEN, CDR2 SYDVKM. The CDR3 runs to 13 residues. CDR3 nucleotide sequence: TGTGCCAGCGGGGGACAGAAGGGTGAAAAACTGTTTTTT. It is translated as CASGGQKGEKLFF.

The gene calls are TRBV19 and TRBJ2-1, with 11 positions matching TRBD2. Trimming took 4 bases from V and 2 from J; bases not matched to a gene: 7. The CDR3 length is 17 residues. CDR1 is LNHDA and CDR2 is SQIVND in the germline V gene (reference sequence). The DNA of the CDR3 is TGTGCCAGTAGTACGCTAGCGGGGGGCTCGACCTACAATGAGCAGTTCTTC. It specifies CASSTLAGGSTYNEQFF.

The chain is built from TRBV27 and TRBJ1-3; 7 positions agree with TRBD1. There are 16 residues in the CDR3. The V gene end was trimmed by 6 bases and the J gene end by 3 bases; junction bases not matched to a gene: 11. The germline V gene has CDR1 MNHEY and CDR2 SMNVEV (reference sequence). The chain's CDR3 is CASSPRGGGFGNTIYF. In nucleotides, the CDR3 is TGTGCCAGCAGCCCACGTGGAGGGGGCTTTGGAAACACCATATATTTT.

The chain joins TRBV28 to TRBJ2-3; tentatively, D is TRBD1 (5 bases). CDR1 and CDR2 (germline): MDHEN, SYDVKM. The CDR3 totals 17 residues. V lost 4 bases and J lost 0, with 17 bases in between. The CDR3 bases are TGTGCCAGCAGTTCCGTACAGGTTAGGCCTAGCACAGATACGCAGTATTTT. This sequence encodes CASSSVQVRPSTDTQYF.

The chain carries TRBV15 and TRBJ1-2; D gene uncertain. In germline, CDR1 is LNHNV, CDR2 YYDKDF (reference sequence). V was trimmed by 1 base and J by 2 bases, leaving 8 bases between them. The CDR3 extends over 14 amino acids. The CDR3 coding sequence is TGTGCCACCAGCAGAGCTGGCGGGAACTATGGCTACACCTTC. This encodes CATSRAGGNYGYTF.

The gene calls are TRBV5-4 and TRBJ1-3; D remains unclear. This CDR3 is built from 15 residues. V lost 0 bases to trimming and J lost 0 bases, with 7 bases between them. The germline V gene encodes CDR1 SGHNT and CDR2 YYREEE (reference sequence). CDR3 bases: TGTGCCAGCAGCTTGGGGGCTCGCTCTGGAAACACCATATATTTT. Its translation is CASSLGARSGNTIYF.

The chain combines TRBV11-2 with TRBJ2-1; TRBD1 matches 11 bases. CDR1 and CDR2 from the germline V gene are SGHAT and FQNNGV. V was pared by 3 bases and J by 3 bases, with 1 base of the junction left unmatched. The CDR3 length is 15 residues. CDR3 protein: CASSFGTGGYNEQFF. Written as DNA, the CDR3 is TGTGCCAGCAGCTTCGGGACAGGGGGCTACAATGAGCAGTTCTTC.

V usage is TRBV14 and J usage is TRBJ2-7; 7 positions match TRBD1. V gave up 4 bases and J gave up 0 bases; unmatched junction bases: 6. The CDR3 contains 15 residues. The germline gives CDR1 SGHDN, CDR2 FVKESK. CDR3 in amino acids: CASSPTGASSYEQYV. CDR3 nucleotides: TGTGCCAGCAGCCCAACAGGGGCCAGCTCCTACGAGCAGTACGTC.

The chain has TRBV5-4 and TRBJ1-2; TRBD1 agrees at 7 bases. Germline V gene data show CDR1 as SGHNT and CDR2 as YYREEE (reference sequence). The CDR3 loop spans 16 amino acids. J lost 2 bases, V lost 4 bases, and 11 bases had no gene match. CDR3 nucleotide sequence: TGTGCCAGCAGCAAAACCTCCGGGACAGAGAACTATGGCTACACCTTC. Residues: CASSKTSGTENYGYTF.

The V call is TRBV7-2, the J call TRBJ2-5; 8 nucleotides match TRBD1. J was trimmed by 5 bases and V by 6 bases; bases with no gene match: 11. This CDR3 has 15 amino acids. Germline CDR1 is SGHTA and CDR2 is FQGNSA. The CDR3 DNA reads as TGTGCCAGCAGAACGACAGGGGTAGGGTATGAGACCCAGTACTTC. Amino acids: CASRTTGVGYETQYF. Complete variable domain (other parts from reference TRBV7-2 and TRBJ2-5): GAGVSQSPSNKVTEKGKDVELRCDPISGHTALYWYRQSLGQGLEFLIYFQGNSAPDKSGLPSDRFSAERTGGSVSTLTIQRTQQEDSAVYLCASRTTGVGYETQYFGPGTRLLVL.

The chain combines TRBV10-3 with TRBJ2-2; TRBD1 matches at 7 bases. There are 17 residues in the CDR3. Germline trimming cut 5 bases from V and 3 bases from J; bases unmatched to any gene: 12. Looked up from germline, CDR1 is ENHRY and CDR2 is SYGVKD. The CDR3 here is CAISTAQGLFDTGELFF. The CDR3 DNA sequence: TGTGCCATCAGTACCGCACAGGGGTTATTTGACACCGGGGAGCTGTTTTTT.

The chain recombines TRBV27 with TRBJ2-7; a possible D gene is TRBD1 (6 bases). The germline V gene has CDR1 MNHEY and CDR2 SMNVEV (reference sequence). Trimming took off 3 bases at V and 2 bases at J, with 14 bases between the two ends. The CDR3 runs 15 residues. CDR3 sequence reads: CASSFAQGWTYEQYF. CDR3 in DNA: TGTGCCAGCAGTTTTGCACAGGGTTGGACCTACGAGCAGTACTTC.

The chain recombines TRBV13 with TRBJ1-6, with unresolved D. The CDR3 has 14 amino acids. CDR1 and CDR2 from the germline V gene are PRHDT and FYEKMQ (reference sequence). Trimming shortened V by 1 base and J by 10 bases, and 11 bases separated the two germline ends. The CDR3 DNA sequence: TGTGCCAGCAGCTTAGAACAGCTGCGATCACCCCTCCACTTT. It yields the protein CASSLEQLRSPLHF.

The chain recombines TRBV4-3 with TRBJ1-5; 7 nucleotides match TRBD1. The junction had 3 bases not matched to a gene; V was cut back by 2 bases and J by 2 bases. Germline CDR1 LGHNA, CDR2 YSLEER. This CDR3 is built from 15 residues. The chain's CDR3 is CASSQLTGGNQPQHF. The CDR3 DNA reads TGCGCCAGCAGCCAATTAACAGGGGGCAATCAGCCCCAGCATTTT.

The chain is built from TRBV19 and TRBJ1-1, with D hard to call. This CDR3 has 13 residues. With 4 bases removed from V and 0 bases from J, the gap between germline ends came to 6 bases. Germline V gene data show CDR1 as LNHDA and CDR2 as SQIVND (reference sequence). The CDR3 nucleotides read TGTGCCAGTAGTACGGTATTGAACACTGAAGCTTTCTTT. Its protein is CASSTVLNTEAFF.

The CDR3: CASSRPGLADNEQFF. The CDR3 DNA reads TGTGCCAGCAGCCGACCGGGACTAGCTGACAATGAGCAGTTCTTC. This rearrangement joins TRBV5-6 to TRBJ2-1; TRBD2 matches 9 bases. The CDR3 is made up of 15 amino acids. Germline CDR1 SGHDT, CDR2 YYEEEE. The junction had 7 bases not matched to a gene; V was cut back by 4 bases and J by 5 bases.

CDR3 loop: CASSVRAGSIYGYTF. CDR3 DNA sequence: TGTGCCAGCAGCGTACGTGCGGGATCGATCTATGGCTACACCTTC. The chain couples TRBV9 to TRBJ1-2; D ambiguous. Germline V gene data show CDR1 as SGDLS and CDR2 as YYNGEE. The CDR3 loop spans 15 amino acids. Trimming left V 1 base short and J 4 bases short, with 14 bases between. The full variable domain, with the rest looked up from reference TRBV9 and TRBJ1-2, is DSGVTQTPKHLITATGQRVTLRCSPRSGDLSVYWYQQSLDQGLQFLIQYYNGEERAKGNILERFSAQQFPDLHSELNLSSLELGDSALYFCASSVRAGSIYGYTFGSGTRLTVV.

The chain uses TRBV2 and TRBJ1-5, with 10 bases matching TRBD1. V lost 6 bases to trimming and J lost 2 bases; unmatched junction nucleotides: 4. This CDR3 is built from 15 residues. Germline CDR1 is SNHLY and CDR2 is FYNNEI. Here the CDR3 reads CASRPGTGGNQPQHF. The DNA for the CDR3 is TGTGCCAGCAGGCCCGGGACAGGGGGCAATCAGCCCCAGCATTTT.

The V call is TRBV7-8, the J call TRBJ1-1, with D unresolved. V was pared by 6 bases and J by 4 bases, with 18 bases between. This CDR3 spans 15 amino acids. The germline CDR1 and CDR2 sequences are SGHVS and FQNEAQ. The CDR3 bases are TGTGCCAGCAGTTTACTGGCGGTCGAGGGCACTGAAGCTTTCTTT. Its translation: CASSLLAVEGTEAFF.